This T cell receptor (beta chain) appears in the sequencing data of a study of T cells after yellow fever vaccination. Trimming left V 0 bases short and J 6 bases short, with 2 bases between. The CDR3 runs to 12 residues. CDR1 is ENHRY, CDR2 SYGVKD, per germline. Study observations and caveats: Contaminants from the bulk population, in the form of abundant clonotypes, could be found in FACS-sorted repertoires. Clones from primary vaccination mostly reappeared after the booster (approximately 95% CD4, less than 90% CD8).

In making TCR cDNA, 5'RACE template switching added a universal primer site and UMIs to it. TCRdb called the 5' RACE reads again in MiXCR, with one record for every CDR3 protein. The sample has hundreds of thousands of distinct CDR3 sequences, around an eighth seen once. Concerning this clonotype itself: Its antigen is not known.

The sequence was collected from a man aged 30 to 45 who received the YFV17D yellow fever vaccine. This rearrangement joins TRBV10-3 to TRBJ2-2; unclear D gene. The sequences come from PBMCs, collected on the day of the yellow fever booster vaccination. The CDR3, as DNA: TGTGCCATCAGTGAGTCCTCCGGGGAGCTGTTTTTT. Protein product: CAISESSGELFF.